Listed below are T cell receptor beta chains from one sample, sequenced in a study of a mutant IDH1 vaccine in newly diagnosed glioma. TCRdb's table, derived via immunoSEQ multiplex PCR, lists solely in-frame clones and lacks some. The sample has some 60,000 clones; about four fifths are singletons. Antigens for these TCRs are unknown. The sequenced sample was PBMCs, obtained from a glioma patient whose treatment included an IDH1 peptide vaccine. Receptors originate from a man between 50 and 59 years old with glioma. Both conserved end residues are part of each CDR3. Fields, in order: J gene, V gene, D gene, clone size, CDR3 protein, CDR3 DNA. A D gene is named only where the DNA matches it firmly. The size of a clone is reported for some rows only, either as once, few or many, or as a class for expanded clones.

>TRBJ2-2|TRBV5-6|.|once
CASSLAGGLSTGELFF
TGTGCCAGCAGCTTGGCCGGGGGCTTAAGCACCGGGGAGCTGTTTTTT
>TRBJ1-2|TRBV5-1|.|.
CASSLSEANYGYTF
TGCGCCAGCAGTCTCTCGGAAGCTAACTATGGCTACACCTTC
>TRBJ1-5|TRBV29-1|TRBD1|.
CSARGGSNQPQHF
TGCAGCGCCAGGGGGGGTAGCAATCAGCCCCAGCATTTT
>TRBJ1-4|TRBV5-6|.|.
CASSLVRASFEKLFF
TGTGCCAGCAGCTTGGTTAGGGCCTCATTTGAAAAACTGTTTTTT
>TRBJ1-1|TRBV5-6|.|.
CASSLGGGGVHEAFF
TGTGCCAGCAGCTTGGGTGGAGGCGGGGTCCACGAAGCTTTCTTT
>TRBJ2-1|TRBV2|.|.
CASSSGPFNEQFF
TGTGCCAGCAGTTCCGGGCCATTCAATGAGCAGTTCTTC
>TRBJ2-5|TRBV2|.|.
CASSEAGAKKETQYF
TGTGCCAGCAGTGAAGCAGGGGCCAAGAAAGAGACCCAGTACTTC
>TRBJ1-1|TRBV6-5|TRBD1|.
CASSPRDRGNTEAFF
TGTGCCAGCAGCCCCCGGGACAGGGGCAACACTGAAGCTTTCTTT
>TRBJ2-7|TRBV7-2|TRBD1|.
CASSPRQGLTYEQYF
TGTGCCAGCAGCCCTCGACAGGGGTTAACCTACGAGCAGTACTTC
>TRBJ2-5|TRBV2|.|.
CAGGRHGDQETQYF
TGTGCCGGGGGGCGGCACGGTGATCAAGAGACCCAGTACTTC
>TRBJ2-5|TRBV6-5|.|.
CASFPGGFGQETQYF
TGTGCCAGCTTCCCCGGAGGGTTCGGCCAAGAGACCCAGTACTTC
>TRBJ2-1|TRBV7-9|TRBD2|.
CASSLDEREPVSEQFF
TGTGCCAGCAGCTTAGACGAGCGGGAGCCCGTTAGTGAGCAGTTCTTC
>TRBJ1-2|TRBV20-1|.|.
CSAPTDYGYTF
TGCAGTGCACCGACTGACTATGGCTACACCTTC
>TRBJ2-7|TRBV2|TRBD1|.
CASASETGSYEQYF
TGTGCCAGTGCGTCGGAGACAGGGAGTTACGAGCAGTACTTC
>TRBJ2-7|TRBV19|TRBD1|.
CATKGRGDRDNEQYF
TGTGCCACCAAGGGTCGGGGGGACAGGGACAACGAGCAGTACTTC
>TRBJ2-6|TRBV7-2|.|.
CASTISVSGANVLTF
TGTGCCAGCACTATAAGTGTCTCTGGGGCCAACGTCCTGACTTTC
>TRBJ1-6|TRBV6-5|TRBD1|.
CASSSGQSNSPLHF
TGTGCCAGCAGCTCGGGACAGAGTAATTCACCCCTCCACTTT
>TRBJ2-5|TRBV5-6|.|.
CASSLASTETQYF
TGTGCCAGCAGCCTGGCATCGACAGAGACCCAGTACTTC
>TRBJ2-2|TRBV19|.|.
CASSIDLTTGGELFF
TGTGCCAGTAGTATAGATCTGACCACCGGCGGGGAGCTGTTTTTT
>TRBJ2-1|TRBV7-2|TRBD2|.
CASSLALAGYNEQFF
TGTGCCAGCAGCTTAGCGCTAGCGGGGTACAATGAGCAGTTCTTC
>TRBJ1-1|TRBV14|.|.
CASSQGQVRTAFF
TGTGCCAGCAGCCAAGGTCAGGTACGGACGGCTTTCTTT
>TRBJ2-7|TRBV10-3|.|.
CAISEGMGNYEQYF
TGTGCCATCAGTGAGGGGATGGGGAATTACGAGCAGTACTTC
>TRBJ2-1|TRBV4-1|.|few
CASSQGTFRYNEQFF
TGCGCCAGCAGCCAGGGGACCTTTAGGTACAATGAGCAGTTCTTC
>TRBJ1-2|TRBV5-5|.|once
CASSRRDGYTF
TGTGCCAGCAGCCGCCGCGATGGCTACACCTTC
>TRBJ1-3|TRBV18|TRBD1|.
CASSPGQGASGNTIYF
TGTGCCAGCTCACCGGGACAGGGGGCCTCTGGAAACACCATATATTTT
>TRBJ2-1|TRBV11-3|TRBD2|.
CASRSLATSGNEQFF
TGTGCCAGCAGGAGCCTAGCGACTAGCGGCAATGAGCAGTTCTTC
>TRBJ2-7|TRBV6-1|TRBD2|.
CASSEASLVVAGPFTEQYF
TGTGCCAGCAGTGAAGCTTCCTTGGTGGTAGCGGGCCCCTTTACCGAGCAGTACTTC
>TRBJ1-5|TRBV27|TRBD1|.
CASSSGGNPQHF
TGTGCCAGCAGTTCAGGGGGCAACCCCCAGCATTTT
>TRBJ2-7|TRBV15|.|.
CATSTGPGYEQYF
TGTGCCACCAGCACGGGGCCGGGCTACGAGCAGTACTTC
>TRBJ1-2|TRBV5-4|.|.
CASSRTDTYGYTF
TGTGCCAGCAGCAGGACGGACACCTATGGCTACACCTTC
>TRBJ2-7|TRBV29-1|.|.
CSVEGQGRSYEQYF
TGCAGCGTTGAAGGGCAGGGCCGCTCCTACGAGCAGTACTTC
>TRBJ2-7|TRBV4-1|TRBD2|few
CASSQMGLGGGEQYF
TGCGCCAGCAGCCAAATGGGACTAGGTGGTGGCGAGCAGTACTTC
>TRBJ1-1|TRBV29-1|TRBD1|.
CSVPPPTGARTEAFF
TGCAGCGTTCCGCCCCCGACAGGGGCTCGGACTGAAGCTTTCTTT
>TRBJ1-1|TRBV4-3|.|medium-sized
CASSQERGIRTEAFF
TGCGCCAGCAGCCAAGAGAGGGGCATAAGGACTGAAGCTTTCTTT
>TRBJ1-3|TRBV4-3|TRBD1|.
CASSQGDRVSGNTIYF
TGCGCCAGCAGCCAAGGCGACAGGGTCTCTGGAAACACCATATATTTT
>TRBJ1-1|TRBV5-1|TRBD1|few
CASSTGQGGTEAFF
TGCGCCAGCAGCACCGGACAGGGGGGCACTGAAGCTTTCTTT
>TRBJ2-2|TRBV19|.|.
CASSSRTGWNTGELFF
TGTGCCAGTAGTTCCCGAACAGGGTGGAACACCGGGGAGCTGTTTTTT
>TRBJ2-1|TRBV30|.|.
CAWSPVGSVGLF
TGTGCCTGGAGTCCGGTCGGTTCTGTGGGACTCTTC
>TRBJ1-1|TRBV6-1|.|.
CASSLRGGNTEAFF
TGTGCCAGCAGCCTAAGAGGGGGGAACACTGAAGCTTTCTTT
>TRBJ2-1|TRBV28|TRBD2|.
CASILGSGMSYNEQFF
TGTGCCAGCATTCTTGGAAGCGGGATGTCCTACAATGAGCAGTTCTTC
>TRBJ1-5|TRBV5-4|TRBD1|.
CASTLQGTNQPQHF
TGTGCCAGCACCCTACAGGGGACCAATCAGCCCCAGCATTTT
>TRBJ1-1|TRBV5-5|.|.
CASSLVGGEAFF
TGTGCCAGCAGCTTGGTGGGGGGTGAAGCTTTCTTT
>TRBJ2-7|TRBV27|.|.
CASSLPNREGEQYF
TGTGCCAGCAGTTTACCCAACAGGGAAGGCGAGCAGTACTTC
>TRBJ2-6|TRBV5-1|.|.
CASSLGRSGANVLTF
TGCGCCAGCAGTCTTGGACGCTCTGGGGCCAACGTCCTGACTTTC
>TRBJ1-6|TRBV25-1|.|.
CASSEFGIRDSPLHF
TGTGCCAGCAGTGAATTTGGGATCAGGGATTCACCCCTCCACTTT
>TRBJ1-3|TRBV6-5|.|.
CASSRVSGNTIYF
TGTGCCAGCAGTCGCGTCTCTGGAAACACCATATATTTT
>TRBJ2-3|TRBV7-2|TRBD1|.
CASSLLGQASTDTQYF
TGTGCCAGCAGCTTATTGGGACAGGCAAGTACAGATACGCAGTATTTT
>TRBJ2-7|TRBV30|TRBD1|.
CAWMVQGAGEQYF
TGTGCCTGGATGGTGCAGGGGGCTGGCGAGCAGTACTTC
>TRBJ1-1|TRBV6-4|.|.
CASSDPAGGVPQAFF
TGTGCCAGCAGTGACCCGGCGGGGGGCGTCCCCCAGGCTTTCTTT
>TRBJ1-1|TRBV7-8|TRBD1|.
CASSPRDRGGTEAFF
TGTGCCAGCAGCCCCCGGGACAGGGGGGGGACTGAAGCTTTCTTT
>TRBJ1-1|TRBV7-9|.|.
CASSLGGGEKAFF
TGTGCCAGCAGCTTAGGTGGAGGGGAAAAAGCTTTCTTT
>TRBJ2-7|TRBV25-1|.|once
CASSESGYEQYF
TGTGCCAGCAGTGAGTCAGGGTACGAGCAGTACTTC
>TRBJ2-2|TRBV4-1|TRBD1|.
CASSQDRVAGELFF
TGCGCCAGCAGCCAGGACAGGGTCGCCGGGGAGCTGTTTTTT
>TRBJ1-3|TRBV21-1|.|.
CASSKARYTIYF
TGTGCCAGCAGCAAAGCGCGTTACACCATATATTTT
>TRBJ2-2|TRBV18|.|.
CASSPQGFTGELFF
TGTGCCAGCTCACCTCAGGGATTCACCGGGGAGCTGTTTTTT
>TRBJ2-5|TRBV5-6|.|.
CASSLRNGETQYF
TGTGCCAGCAGCTTGAGGAATGGAGAGACCCAGTACTTC
>TRBJ2-1|TRBV7-9|.|.
CASSLPPLASYNEQFF
TGTGCCAGCAGCTTACCGCCACTAGCCTCCTACAATGAGCAGTTCTTC
>TRBJ2-2|TRBV15|TRBD2|.
CATSSSGGARTGELFF
TGTGCCACCAGCAGTAGCGGGGGGGCTCGCACCGGGGAGCTGTTTTTT
>TRBJ2-2|TRBV5-1|TRBD1|.
CASSIGQGGTGELFF
TGCGCCAGCAGCATAGGACAGGGAGGAACCGGGGAGCTGTTTTTT
>TRBJ2-2|TRBV19|.|.
CASSPRAPPGELFF
TGTGCCAGTAGTCCCAGGGCCCCCCCCGGGGAGCTGTTTTTT